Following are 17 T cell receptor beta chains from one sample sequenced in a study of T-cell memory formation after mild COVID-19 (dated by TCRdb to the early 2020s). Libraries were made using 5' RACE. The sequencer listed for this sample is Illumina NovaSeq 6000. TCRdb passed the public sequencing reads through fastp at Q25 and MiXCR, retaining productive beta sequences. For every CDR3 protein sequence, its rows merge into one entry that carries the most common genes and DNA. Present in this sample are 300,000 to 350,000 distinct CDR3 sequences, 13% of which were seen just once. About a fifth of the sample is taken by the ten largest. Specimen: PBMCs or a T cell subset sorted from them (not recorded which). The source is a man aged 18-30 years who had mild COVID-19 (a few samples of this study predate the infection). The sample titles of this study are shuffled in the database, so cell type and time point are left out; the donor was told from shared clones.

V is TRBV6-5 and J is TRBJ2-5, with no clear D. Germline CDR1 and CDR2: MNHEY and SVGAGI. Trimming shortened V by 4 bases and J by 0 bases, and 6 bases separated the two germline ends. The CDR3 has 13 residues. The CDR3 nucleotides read TGTGCCAGCAGTTTTAAGTACCAAGAGACCCAGTACTTC. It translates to CASSFKYQETQYF.

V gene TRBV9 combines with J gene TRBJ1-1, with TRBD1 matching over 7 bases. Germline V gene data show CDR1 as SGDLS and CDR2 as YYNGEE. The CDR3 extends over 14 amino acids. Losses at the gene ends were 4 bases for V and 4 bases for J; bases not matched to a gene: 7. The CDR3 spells CASSPPGGRTEAFF. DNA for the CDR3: TGTGCCAGCAGCCCCCCAGGGGGGCGCACTGAAGCTTTCTTT.

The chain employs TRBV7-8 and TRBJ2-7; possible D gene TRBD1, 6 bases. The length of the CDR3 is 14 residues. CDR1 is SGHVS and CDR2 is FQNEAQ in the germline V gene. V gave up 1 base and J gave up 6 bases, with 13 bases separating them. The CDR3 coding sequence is TGTGCCAGCAGCTTAGTTCTACAGGGCCGCGAGCAGTACTTC. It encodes CASSLVLQGREQYF.

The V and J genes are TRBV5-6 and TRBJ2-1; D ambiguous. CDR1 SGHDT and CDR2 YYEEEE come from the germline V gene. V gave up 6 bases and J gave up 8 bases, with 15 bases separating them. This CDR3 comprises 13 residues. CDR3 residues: CASTRPGTDEQFF. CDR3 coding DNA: TGTGCCAGCACCCGCCCCGGTACGGATGAGCAGTTCTTC.

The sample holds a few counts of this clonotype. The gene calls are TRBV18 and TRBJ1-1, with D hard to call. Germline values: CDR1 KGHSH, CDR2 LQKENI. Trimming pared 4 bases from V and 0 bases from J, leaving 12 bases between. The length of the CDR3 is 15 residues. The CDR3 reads CASSLGGAMNTEAFF. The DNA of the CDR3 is TGTGCCAGCTCACTGGGCGGAGCGATGAACACTGAAGCTTTCTTT.

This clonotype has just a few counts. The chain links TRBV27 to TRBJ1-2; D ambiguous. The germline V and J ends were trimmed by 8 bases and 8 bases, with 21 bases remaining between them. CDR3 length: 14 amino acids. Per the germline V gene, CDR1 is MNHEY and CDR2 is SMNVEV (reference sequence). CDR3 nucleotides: TGTGCCAGCGGACCCCCCAGAGTACTGGAGGGCTACACCTTC. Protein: CASGPPRVLEGYTF.

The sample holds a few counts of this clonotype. The CDR3 reads CAWSVQGGQPQHF. In DNA, the CDR3 is TGTGCCTGGAGTGTGCAGGGGGGTCAGCCCCAGCATTTT. V usage is TRBV30 and J usage is TRBJ1-5; 7 bases agree with TRBD1. The V gene end was trimmed by 0 bases and the J gene end by 6 bases; junction bases not matched to a gene: 2. This CDR3 has 13 amino acids. Germline CDR1 is GTSNPN and CDR2 is SVGIG (reference sequence). Full variable domain (remainder filled in from reference TRBV30 and TRBJ1-5): SQTIHQWPATLVQPVGSPLSLECTVEGTSNPNLYWYRQAAGRGLQLLFYSVGIGQISSEVPQNLSASRPQDRQFILSSKKLLLSDSGFYLCAWSVQGGQPQHFGDGTRLSIL.

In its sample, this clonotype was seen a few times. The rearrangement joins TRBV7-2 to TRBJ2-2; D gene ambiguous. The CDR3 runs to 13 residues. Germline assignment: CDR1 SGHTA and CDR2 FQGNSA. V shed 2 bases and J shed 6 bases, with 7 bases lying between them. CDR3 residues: CASSLFLAGELFF. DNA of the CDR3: TGTGCCAGCAGCTTATTCTTAGCCGGGGAGCTGTTTTTT.

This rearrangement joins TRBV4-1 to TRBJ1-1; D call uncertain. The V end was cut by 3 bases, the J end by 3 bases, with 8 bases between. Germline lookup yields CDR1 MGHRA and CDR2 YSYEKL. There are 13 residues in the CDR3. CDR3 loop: CASSHLSYTEAFF. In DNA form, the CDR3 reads TGCGCCAGCAGCCATCTATCGTACACTGAAGCTTTCTTT.

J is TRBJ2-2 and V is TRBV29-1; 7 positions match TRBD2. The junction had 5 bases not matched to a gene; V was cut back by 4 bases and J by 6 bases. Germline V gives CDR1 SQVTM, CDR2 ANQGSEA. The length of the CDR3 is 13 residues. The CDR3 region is CSVGGGSAGELFF. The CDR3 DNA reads TGCAGCGTTGGGGGAGGGTCAGCCGGGGAGCTGTTTTTT.

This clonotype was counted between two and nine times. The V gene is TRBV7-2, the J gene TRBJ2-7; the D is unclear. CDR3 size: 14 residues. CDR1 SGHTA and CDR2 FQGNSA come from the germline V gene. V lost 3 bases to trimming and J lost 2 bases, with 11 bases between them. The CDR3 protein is CASSFGPVTYEQYF. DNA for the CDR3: TGTGCCAGCAGCTTCGGGCCGGTAACCTACGAGCAGTACTTC.

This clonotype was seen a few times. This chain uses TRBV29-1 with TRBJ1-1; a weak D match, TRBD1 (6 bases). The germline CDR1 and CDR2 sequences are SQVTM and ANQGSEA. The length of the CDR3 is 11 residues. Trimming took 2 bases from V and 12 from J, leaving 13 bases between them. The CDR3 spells CSVETGRLTFF. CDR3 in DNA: TGCAGCGTTGAAACAGGGAGGTTGACTTTCTTT.

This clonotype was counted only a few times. CDR3 region: CASSEPQSEEGGNTEAFF. Here the CDR3 DNA reads TGTGCCAGCAGTGAACCCCAGTCGGAAGAGGGGGGGAACACTGAAGCTTTCTTT. The rearrangement links TRBV2 to TRBJ1-1, with a tentative D call TRBD1 (6 bases). V was clipped by 2 bases and J by 1 base, with 20 bases between them. Germline V gene sequence: CDR1 SNHLY, CDR2 FYNNEI. CDR3 length: 18 amino acids. Complete variable domain (other parts from reference TRBV2 and TRBJ1-1): EPEVTQTPSHQVTQMGQEVILRCVPISNHLYFYWYRQILGQKVEFLVSFYNNEISEKSEIFDDQFSVERPDGSNFTLKIRSTKLEDSAMYFCASSEPQSEEGGNTEAFFGQGTRLTVV.

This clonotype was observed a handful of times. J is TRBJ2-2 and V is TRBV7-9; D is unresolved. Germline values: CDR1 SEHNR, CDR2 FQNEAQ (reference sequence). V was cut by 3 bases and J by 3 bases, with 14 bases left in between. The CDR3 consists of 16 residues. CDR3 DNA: TGTGCCAGCAGCTTCCCCCTCTCTGGAGACACCGGGGAGCTGTTTTTT. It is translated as CASSFPLSGDTGELFF.

The CDR3 loop is CASSWFGLGGKETQYF. The CDR3 nucleotides read TGTGCCAGCAGCTGGTTCGGACTCGGGGGCAAAGAGACCCAGTACTTC. The V call is TRBV7-9, the J call TRBJ2-5, with D perhaps TRBD1 or TRBD2 (6 bases each). V lost 4 bases to trimming and J lost 3 bases, with 18 bases between them. The germline CDR1 and CDR2 sequences are SEHNR and FQNEAQ (reference sequence). This CDR3 comprises 16 residues.

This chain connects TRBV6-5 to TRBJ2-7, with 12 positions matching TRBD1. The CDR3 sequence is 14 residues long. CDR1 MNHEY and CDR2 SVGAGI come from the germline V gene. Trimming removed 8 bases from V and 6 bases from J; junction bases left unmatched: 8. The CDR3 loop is CASLPGQGAGEQYF. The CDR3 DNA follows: TGTGCCAGCCTCCCGGGACAGGGGGCCGGCGAGCAGTACTTC.

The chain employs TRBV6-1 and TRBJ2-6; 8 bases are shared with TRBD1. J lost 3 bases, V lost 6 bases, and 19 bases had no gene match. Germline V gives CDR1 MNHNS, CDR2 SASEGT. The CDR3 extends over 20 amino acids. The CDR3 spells CASSRTTGTGIFGGANVLTF. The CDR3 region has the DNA TGTGCCAGCAGCCGAACAACCGGGACAGGCATATTCGGTGGGGCCAACGTCCTGACTTTC.